Presented here are 26 T cell receptor beta chains from one specimen sequenced in a study of blood T cell repertoires in COVID-19. Repertoires were generated with immunoSEQ multiplex PCR, while TCRdb's copy carries only in-frame clones and drops some. The sample records roughly 40,000 clones, about four fifths being singletons. What was sequenced was peripheral blood. These receptors originate from an elderly woman with active or convalescent COVID-19.

This sequence joins TRBV11-2 and TRBJ2-1; tentative D call: TRBD2 (5 bases). Germline V gene sequence: CDR1 SGHAT, CDR2 FQNNGV. Between the trimmed V and J ends, which lost 5 bases and 6 bases, there was a span of 8 bases. The CDR3 covers 12 residues. The CDR3, as DNA: TGTGCCAGCAGCGCCACTAGCAATGAGCAGTTCTTC. Its translation: CASSATSNEQFF.

The chain has TRBV10-2 and TRBJ1-1, with 8 positions matching TRBD1. CDR3 size: 14 residues. J gave up 2 bases and V 5 bases, and 4 bases lay outside the gene matches. Germline-derived CDR1 and CDR2 are WSHSY and SAAADI. CDR3 DNA: TGCGCCAGCAGTCGGACAGGGCAAAACACTGAAGCTTTCTTT. This encodes CASSRTGQNTEAFF.

The V and J genes are TRBV24-1 and TRBJ2-2; the D gene is possibly TRBD1 (5 bases). The CDR3 is 15 residues long. Germline loops: CDR1 KGHDR, CDR2 SFDVKD. V was cut by 3 bases and J by 4 bases, with 11 bases left in between. CDR3 DNA: TGTGCCACCAGTGATAGGGGCAGGGCCACCGGGGAGCTGTTTTTT. Protein sequence: CATSDRGRATGELFF.

This chain joins TRBV7-9 and TRBJ2-1, with 11 bases matching TRBD1. Looked up from germline, CDR1 is SEHNR and CDR2 is FQNEAQ (reference sequence). The V gene end was trimmed by 2 bases and the J gene end by 6 bases; junction bases not matched to a gene: 3. The CDR3 consists of 15 residues. In DNA form, the CDR3 reads TGTGCCAGCAGCTTAACGGGACAGGGGGGCAATGAGCAGTTCTTC. Translation: CASSLTGQGGNEQFF.

The chain carries TRBV18 and TRBJ2-1; D is possibly TRBD1 (6 bases). This CDR3 is 16 amino acids long. Trimming took 4 bases from V and 0 from J, leaving 13 bases between them. Germline lookup yields CDR1 KGHSH and CDR2 LQKENI. The CDR3 here is CASSLADRSSYNEQFF. The CDR3 bases are TGTGCCAGCTCACTCGCGGACAGAAGCTCCTACAATGAGCAGTTCTTC.

The genes are TRBV6-6 and TRBJ2-5, with 10 bases that match TRBD2. V trimming: 7 bases; J trimming: 2 bases; junction bases outside the gene matches: 7. The CDR3 has 15 residues. In germline, CDR1 is MNHNY, CDR2 SVGAGI (reference sequence). The chain's CDR3 is CASNRSGRSQETQYF. CDR3 bases: TGTGCCAGCAACCGTAGCGGGAGGTCACAAGAGACCCAGTACTTC.

The J gene is TRBJ1-4, the V gene TRBV3-1 (or the pseudogene TRBV3-2), with D perhaps TRBD1 (5 bases). The germline V gene encodes CDR1 LGHDT and CDR2 YNNKEL (reference sequence). The CDR3 is 16 residues long. V gave up 4 bases and J gave up 5 bases, with 17 bases separating them. CDR3 DNA sequence: TGTGCCAGCAGCCGAGGAGGATGGGGGGGAAATGAAAAACTGTTTTTT. Translation: CASSRGGWGGNEKLFF.

V usage is TRBV27 and J usage is TRBJ1-6, with a possible D match to TRBD1 (5 bases). The V and J ends lost 4 bases and 6 bases respectively, with 16 bases between them. CDR3 size: 16 residues. Germline-derived CDR1 and CDR2 are MNHEY and SMNVEV (reference sequence). CDR3 sequence reads: CASSSSRVGLNSPLHF. The CDR3 region has the DNA TGTGCCAGCAGTTCCTCCAGGGTTGGCCTTAATTCACCCCTCCACTTT.

The J gene is TRBJ1-4, the V gene TRBV19, with a possible D match to TRBD1 (6 bases). The CDR3 has 11 residues. Germline V gene sequence: CDR1 LNHDA, CDR2 SQIVND (reference sequence). The V end was cut by 10 bases, the J end by 11 bases, with 14 bases between. CDR3 bases: TGTGCCACCTCGTGGGGGCGGAAACTGTTTTTT. It codes for CATSWGRKLFF. Full variable domain (rest looked up from reference TRBV19 and TRBJ1-4): DGGITQSPKYLFRKEGQNVTLSCEQNLNHDAMYWYRQDPGQGLRLIYYSQIVNDFQKGDIAEGYSVSREKKESFPLTVTSAQKNPTAFYLCATSWGRKLFFGSGTQLSVL.

This clone has a handful of counts. The genes are TRBV19 and TRBJ1-1; 8 positions agree with TRBD1. Looked up from germline, CDR1 is LNHDA and CDR2 is SQIVND (reference sequence). The CDR3 totals 13 residues. Trimming removed 4 bases from V and 11 bases from J; junction bases left unmatched: 9. CDR3 amino acids: CASSTTQGARAFF. CDR3 nucleotide sequence: TGTGCCAGTAGTACAACGCAGGGGGCGCGGGCTTTCTTT. The variable domain in full, completed from reference TRBV19 and TRBJ1-1, reads DGGITQSPKYLFRKEGQNVTLSCEQNLNHDAMYWYRQDPGQGLRLIYYSQIVNDFQKGDIAEGYSVSREKKESFPLTVTSAQKNPTAFYLCASSTTQGARAFFGQGTRLTVV.

A few counts support this clone. CDR3 residues: CASSLIAGGTYEQYF. CDR3 bases: TGCGCCAGCAGCCTTATAGCGGGAGGGACTTACGAGCAGTACTTC. The chain links TRBV4-1 to TRBJ2-7; 11 bases are shared with TRBD2. The CDR3 has 15 amino acids. V shed 4 bases, J shed 4 bases, and the junction held 6 bases outside the gene matches. Germline V gives CDR1 MGHRA, CDR2 YSYEKL.

The chain recombines TRBV24-1 with TRBJ2-3; D call uncertain. Trimming stripped 6 bases from V and 4 bases from J, with 10 bases between. This CDR3 contains 13 residues. The germline V gene has CDR1 KGHDR and CDR2 SFDVKD. CDR3 amino acids: CATSLAKPDTQYF. CDR3 sequence (DNA): TGTGCCACCAGTTTGGCCAAACCAGATACGCAGTATTTT.

The J gene is TRBJ2-3, the V gene TRBV5-1; 8 bases agree with TRBD2. CDR3 length equals 21 residues. From germline, CDR1 is SGHRS and CDR2 YFSETQ. After removal of 4 bases from V and 0 bases from J, the junction contained 22 bases not matched to a gene. This CDR3 is CASSAPGGPGSLAESTDTQYF. In DNA, the CDR3 is TGCGCCAGCAGCGCCCCAGGCGGCCCGGGGTCACTAGCGGAGAGCACAGATACGCAGTATTTT. The variable domain in full, completed from reference TRBV5-1 and TRBJ2-3, reads KAGVTQTPRYLIKTRGQQVTLSCSPISGHRSVSWYQQTPGQGLQFLFEYFSETQRNKGNFPGRFSGRQFSNSRSEMNVSTLELGDSALYLCASSAPGGPGSLAESTDTQYFGPGTRLTVL.

V gene TRBV6-2 or TRBV6-3 combines with J gene TRBJ1-2; TRBD1 is a possible D gene (6 bases). Per the germline V gene, CDR1 is MNHEY and CDR2 is SVGEGT. The ends were cut back, 2 bases at V and 8 bases at J, with 12 bases in the middle. CDR3 length equals 13 residues. CDR3: CASSYGGLGGYTF. In DNA, the CDR3 is TGTGCCAGCAGTTACGGGGGCCTGGGGGGCTACACCTTC.

The chain carries TRBV28 and TRBJ1-1; D perhaps matches TRBD1 (5 bases). Trimming removed 3 bases from V and 8 bases from J, with 16 bases in between. This CDR3 has 14 residues. Germline CDR1 is MDHEN and CDR2 is SYDVKM. The CDR3 region is CASSFVLWAGEAFF. CDR3 nucleotides: TGTGCCAGCAGTTTCGTTTTATGGGCAGGGGAAGCTTTCTTT.

The chain has TRBV30 and TRBJ2-7; TRBD2 might be the D (7 bases). The germline V gene has CDR1 GTSNPN and CDR2 SVGIG (reference sequence). The CDR3 spans 14 residues. The V end lost 5 bases, the J end lost 1 base, and 15 bases lay between the germline ends. CDR3 nucleotides: TGTGCCTGGGACGTTCGGGGGGCGTCCTACGAGCAGTACTTC. This codes for CAWDVRGASYEQYF.

The chain employs TRBV28 and TRBJ2-1, with TRBD2 identical over 9 bases. CDR1 MDHEN and CDR2 SYDVKM come from the germline V gene. This CDR3 is 15 amino acids long. V lost 3 bases and J lost 5; bases outside the gene matches: 5. Here the CDR3 reads CASSLTSGLNNEQFF. The CDR3 DNA reads as TGTGCCAGCAGTTTGACTAGCGGCCTCAACAATGAGCAGTTCTTC.

This clone was counted between two and nine times. This rearrangement joins TRBV29-1 to TRBJ2-1; 9 bases line up with TRBD1. This CDR3 is 17 amino acids long. Germline-derived CDR1 and CDR2 are SQVTM and ANQGSEA. J gave up 6 bases and V 6 bases, and 18 bases lay outside the gene matches. The CDR3 DNA reads as TGCAGCGTCGATGCTGACGGACAGGGGATCTTGAGCAATGAGCAGTTCTTC. The encoded protein is CSVDADGQGILSNEQFF.

The chain couples TRBV5-1 to TRBJ1-1; D is ambiguous. V was pared by 1 base and J by 4 bases, with 11 bases between. The CDR3 totals 14 residues. The V gene's germline CDR1 is SGHRS and CDR2 YFSETQ. CDR3 coding DNA: TGCGCCAGCAGCTTGCCTGGCGGGGTCACTGAAGCTTTCTTT. Its translation is CASSLPGGVTEAFF. Drawing the rest from reference TRBV5-1 and TRBJ1-1, the complete variable domain is KAGVTQTPRYLIKTRGQQVTLSCSPISGHRSVSWYQQTPGQGLQFLFEYFSETQRNKGNFPGRFSGRQFSNSRSEMNVSTLELGDSALYLCASSLPGGVTEAFFGQGTRLTVV.

The V gene is TRBV6-2 or TRBV6-3, the J gene TRBJ1-2; D might be TRBD1 (6 bases). The CDR3 consists of 15 residues. Trimming took 5 bases from V and 4 from J, leaving 17 bases between them. Germline V gene data show CDR1 as MNHEY and CDR2 as SVGEGT. As DNA, the CDR3 is TGTGCCAGCAGTCGCGGAAGGACAGCGTCCTATGGCTACACCTTC. This gives the protein CASSRGRTASYGYTF.

The CDR3 region is CASSPTEGRGAFF. CDR3 DNA sequence: TGTGCCAGCAGCCCAACCGAGGGTCGCGGAGCTTTCTTT. The chain couples TRBV11-2 to TRBJ1-1; D uncertain. CDR1 SGHAT and CDR2 FQNNGV come from the germline V gene. Trimming stripped 5 bases from V and 10 bases from J, with 17 bases between. This CDR3 is built from 13 residues.

This clone was found many times. The chain links TRBV7-3 to TRBJ2-1; the match to TRBD2 covers 7 bases. V was pared by 8 bases and J by 7 bases, with 14 bases of the junction left unmatched. This CDR3 comprises 15 residues. CDR1 and CDR2 (germline): SGHTA, FQGTGA. For the CDR3, the DNA is TGTGCCAGCGGGTGGGTGAGCGGGGTGGAGAATGAGCAGTTCTTC. Amino acids: CASGWVSGVENEQFF.

This clone was seen a handful of times. The CDR3 loop is CASSSQGTGVGNTIYF. In DNA form, the CDR3 reads TGTGCCAGCAGCTCGCAAGGGACAGGCGTCGGAAACACCATATATTTT. J is TRBJ1-3 and V is TRBV7-9; TRBD1 matches at 8 bases. The trim removed 4 bases at V and 4 bases at J, leaving 9 bases unmatched. Looked up from germline, CDR1 is SEHNR and CDR2 is FQNEAQ (reference sequence). The CDR3 runs to 16 residues.

This clone is classed as medium-sized (0.01 to 0.1%). V gene TRBV7-9 combines with J gene TRBJ1-1; 8 positions agree with TRBD1. This CDR3 comprises 14 residues. CDR1 and CDR2 (germline): SEHNR, FQNEAQ (reference sequence). The V gene end was trimmed by 5 bases and the J gene end by 4 bases; junction bases not matched to a gene: 6. For the CDR3, the DNA is TGTGCCAGCAGCCGTCGGGACAGGAGCACTGAAGCTTTCTTT. Translated, it gives CASSRRDRSTEAFF.

This clone appeared a single time. The chain has TRBV5-1 and TRBJ1-1; D may be TRBD1 (5 bases). Trimming cost V 2 bases and J 4 bases, with 9 bases left between them. The CDR3 consists of 13 residues. Germline loops: CDR1 SGHRS, CDR2 YFSETQ. The DNA of the CDR3 is TGCGCCAGCAGCTTAGGGGAGGGCACTGAAGCTTTCTTT. Protein product: CASSLGEGTEAFF.

The CDR3 DNA reads as TGTGCCAGCAGTCTAGGTCTAGCGGGAGGGCGGACAGATACGCAGTATTTT. Its translation is CASSLGLAGGRTDTQYF. The genes are TRBV27 and TRBJ2-3; 12 bases are shared with TRBD2. The CDR3 length is 17 residues. Unmatched junction bases numbered 9, after V lost 5 bases and J lost 3 bases. Looked up from germline, CDR1 is MNHEY and CDR2 is SMNVEV (reference sequence).